The clone carrying this TCR beta chain was counted only a few times. The donors were all healthy and Caucasian. Looked up from germline, CDR1 is LGHNA and CDR2 is YSLEER. This CDR3 comprises 15 residues. Trimming removed 1 base from V and 2 bases from J, with 12 bases in between. This entry is derived from a study of identical twins. Using its own MiXCR run on the 5' RACE reads, TCRdb lists one record per CDR3 protein. The repertoire holds roughly 540,000 distinct CDR3 sequences, with about 20% as singletons. These same data were also listed under a study on T cells expressing NK-cell markers. This second report adds: It was from sorted CD3+CD56+NKG2C+, CD3+CD56+NKG2C- and CD3+CD56-NKG2C+ T cells that TCR beta repertoires came.

The TCR comes from a young woman in good health. The chain couples TRBV4-3 to TRBJ2-7; either TRBD1 or TRBD2 may supply D (6 bases each). Input material: CD4+ T cells sorted from blood. The CDR3 DNA reads TGCGCCAGCAGCCAAGTTAGGGGGGCGGCCTACGAGCAGTACTTC. It specifies CASSQVRGAAYEQYF.